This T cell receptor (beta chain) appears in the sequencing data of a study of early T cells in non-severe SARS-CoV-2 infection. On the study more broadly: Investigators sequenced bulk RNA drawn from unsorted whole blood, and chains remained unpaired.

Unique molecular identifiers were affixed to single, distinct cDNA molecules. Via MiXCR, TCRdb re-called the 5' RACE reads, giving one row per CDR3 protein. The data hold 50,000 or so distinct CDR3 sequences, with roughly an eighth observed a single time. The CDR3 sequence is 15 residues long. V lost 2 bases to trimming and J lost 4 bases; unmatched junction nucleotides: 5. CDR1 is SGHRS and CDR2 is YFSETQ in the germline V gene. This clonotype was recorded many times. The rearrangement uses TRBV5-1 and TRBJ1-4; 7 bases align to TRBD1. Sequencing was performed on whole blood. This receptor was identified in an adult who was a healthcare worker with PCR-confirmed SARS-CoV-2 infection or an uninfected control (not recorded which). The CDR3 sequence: CASSFRTGDNEKLFF. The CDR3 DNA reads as TGCGCCAGCAGCTTTCGGACAGGAGATAATGAAAAACTGTTTTTT.